Shown below are 28 T cell receptor beta chains from a single sample sequenced in a study of T cell clusters in autoimmune cytopenias. TRB was amplified by touch-down multiplex PCR, primer pools A and B combined. TCRdb re-called the multiplex PCR reads and catalogs CDR3 proteins one per entry, DNA excluded. The data include some 6,700 distinct CDR3 sequences; the top ten clones carry around 4.7%. TRB amplification used 250 ng of peripheral blood genomic DNA. These data also featured in a second study, about T cell repertoires in aging, cancer and after chemotherapy.

The sample consisted of peripheral blood. The receptors come from a human donor in good health.

This clonotype shows up as medium-sized by frequency. The gene calls are TRBV12-3 or TRBV12-4 and TRBJ2-6. The length of the CDR3 is 13 residues. CDR3 in amino acids: CASSLPGANVLTF.

Judged by frequency, this clonotype is medium-sized (0.01 to 0.1%). The chain joins TRBV30 to TRBJ1-1. CDR3 length: 16 residues. From germline, CDR1 is GTSNPN and CDR2 SVGIG (reference sequence). CDR3 residues: CAWSGALSIMNTEAFF.

Measured by frequency, this clonotype is medium-sized (0.01 to 0.1%). CDR3 amino acids: CATQGDGNQPQHF. This chain joins TRBV19 and TRBJ1-5; there is no DNA to check the TCRdb D call of TRBD1. Per the germline V gene, CDR1 is LNHDA and CDR2 is SQIVND (reference sequence). The CDR3 has 13 residues.

This clonotype is called medium-sized (0.01 to 0.1%) based on its frequency. The V and J genes are TRBV19 and TRBJ2-4. This CDR3 comprises 14 residues. The germline V gene encodes CDR1 LNHDA and CDR2 SQIVND (reference sequence). Here the CDR3 reads CASSPIKAKNIQYF. The whole variable domain, remainder taken from reference TRBV19 and TRBJ2-4, is DGGITQSPKYLFRKEGQNVTLSCEQNLNHDAMYWYRQDPGQGLRLIYYSQIVNDFQKGDIAEGYSVSREKKESFPLTVTSAQKNPTAFYLCASSPIKAKNIQYFGAGTRLSVL.

This clonotype registers medium-sized by frequency. The chain recombines TRBV6-5 with TRBJ2-3; TCRdb reports TRBD1, a call that lacks DNA to check it against. The germline gives CDR1 MNHEY, CDR2 SVGAGI. CDR3 size: 13 residues. The CDR3 loop reads CASNPTGSDTQYF.

This clonotype is identified as medium-sized (0.01 to 0.1%) from frequency. The chain employs TRBV6-1 and TRBJ2-3; TCRdb lists TRBD1, though no DNA is available to test this call. Germline assignment: CDR1 MNHNS and CDR2 SASEGT. The CDR3 runs 16 residues. CDR3 residues: CASRGVQGGGRDTQYF.

The V gene is TRBV24-1, the J gene TRBJ2-3. The CDR3 contains 13 residues. Germline V gene sequence: CDR1 KGHDR, CDR2 SFDVKD. The CDR3 here is CATSVVGSDTQYF.

The chain employs TRBV5-6 and TRBJ2-5. The CDR3 spans 15 residues. Germline CDR1 is SGHDT and CDR2 is YYEEEE. The CDR3 region is CASSQARSLVETQYF.

The V and J genes are TRBV11-2 and TRBJ2-7; the D gene TCRdb calls, TRBD2, cannot be checked with no DNA. This CDR3 has 15 amino acids. Germline CDR1 reads SGHAT; CDR2 reads FQNNGV. The CDR3 region is CASRPLAGDLNEQYF.

By frequency, this clonotype is medium-sized (0.01 to 0.1%). The gene calls are TRBV19 and TRBJ1-3; absent DNA, TCRdb's TRBD1 call cannot be checked. Germline CDR1 LNHDA, CDR2 SQIVND (reference sequence). This CDR3 has 15 residues. This CDR3 reads CASRGRATSGNTIYF.

By frequency, this clonotype is medium-sized. This sequence joins TRBV18 and TRBJ2-7; with no DNA, the TCRdb D assignment of TRBD1 cannot be verified. The CDR3 length is 13 residues. CDR1 KGHSH and CDR2 LQKENI come from the germline V gene. The CDR3 here is CASSGDRGNEQYF.

V usage is TRBV12-3 or TRBV12-4 and J usage is TRBJ1-3; TCRdb reports TRBD1, a call that lacks DNA to check it against. The CDR3 runs to 14 residues. CDR3: CASRPQGTGNTIYF.

The rearrangement uses TRBV4-3 and TRBJ2-5; the D gene TCRdb calls, TRBD1, cannot be checked with no DNA. The CDR3 consists of 16 residues. The germline gives CDR1 LGHNA, CDR2 YSLEER. The CDR3 reads CASSQEFDRGGETQYF.

This chain connects TRBV11-3 to TRBJ2-3; the TCRdb D gene call, TRBD2, has no DNA to confirm it. Looked up from germline, CDR1 is SGHNT and CDR2 is YENEEA. The CDR3 consists of 14 residues. The CDR3 loop reads CASSTGLAGDTQYF.

This clonotype is labeled medium-sized based on frequency. This sequence joins TRBV10-3 and TRBJ2-1; TCRdb's D call of TRBD2 is untestable without DNA. CDR3 length equals 13 residues. CDR1 and CDR2 from the germline V gene are ENHRY and SYGVKD. The CDR3 protein is CAIHPSGGGEQFF.

CDR3 residues: CASSQWASGGKADTQYF. J is TRBJ2-3 and V is TRBV6-5; the D gene TCRdb calls, TRBD2, cannot be checked with no DNA. The CDR3 covers 17 residues. The germline V gene has CDR1 MNHEY and CDR2 SVGAGI.

This clonotype is deemed medium-sized by its frequency. The chain uses TRBV29-1 and TRBJ1-1; TCRdb picks TRBD1, but there is no DNA to check that call. The CDR3 loop spans 14 amino acids. Germline CDR1 SQVTM, CDR2 ANQGSEA. The CDR3: CSVFPDSLNTEAFF.

The chain recombines TRBV19 with TRBJ1-1; TCRdb reports TRBD1, a call that lacks DNA to check it against. Germline-derived CDR1 and CDR2 are LNHDA and SQIVND (reference sequence). The length of the CDR3 is 14 residues. The CDR3 reads CASGTGLGDTEAFF.

The chain carries TRBV7-2 and TRBJ2-7; lacking DNA, the TRBD2 call made by TCRdb goes unchecked. Germline V CDR1 and CDR2: SGHTA, FQGNSA. The CDR3 spans 15 residues. CDR3 sequence reads: CASSLVPAEGSLQYF.

The V and J genes are TRBV7-2 and TRBJ1-4; the TCRdb D gene call, TRBD1, has no DNA to confirm it. CDR1 is SGHTA and CDR2 is FQGNSA in the germline V gene. There are 16 residues in the CDR3. CDR3: CASSYTGWTDNEKLFF.

This clonotype is identified as medium-sized (0.01 to 0.1%) from frequency. The genes are TRBV6-6 and TRBJ2-5; TCRdb returns TRBD1, unconfirmable since there is no DNA. The CDR3 totals 13 residues. CDR1 and CDR2 (germline): MNHNY, SVGAGI (reference sequence). CDR3 sequence reads: CASTRQDGETQYF.

This clonotype registers medium-sized by frequency. The chain employs TRBV24-1 and TRBJ1-6. The CDR3 length is 14 residues. The germline V gene encodes CDR1 KGHDR and CDR2 SFDVKD. CDR3 amino acids: CATSDLEPGSPLHF.

This clonotype counts as medium-sized by frequency. The CDR3 sequence is CASRPTGVISEQYF. V gene TRBV27 combines with J gene TRBJ2-7; the D call of TRBD2 rests on TCRdb alone, since no DNA is present to check it. Germline V gene lookup returns CDR1 MNHEY and CDR2 SMNVEV (reference sequence). This CDR3 contains 14 residues.

The rearrangement joins TRBV6-5 to TRBJ1-2; the TCRdb call, TRBD1, lacks DNA for checking. CDR1 is MNHEY and CDR2 is SVGAGI in the germline V gene. This CDR3 comprises 17 residues. Here the CDR3 reads CASIPTGGQGVSYGYTF.

This clonotype counts as medium-sized by frequency. The chain employs TRBV19 and TRBJ2-6. Germline CDR1 is LNHDA and CDR2 is SQIVND (reference sequence). CDR3 size: 17 residues. CDR3 amino acids: CASSISHLVAGANVLTF. Using reference TRBV19 and TRBJ2-6 for the parts outside the CDR3, the full variable domain is DGGITQSPKYLFRKEGQNVTLSCEQNLNHDAMYWYRQDPGQGLRLIYYSQIVNDFQKGDIAEGYSVSREKKESFPLTVTSAQKNPTAFYLCASSISHLVAGANVLTFGAGSRLTVL.

The V and J genes are TRBV7-3 and TRBJ2-7; TCRdb picks TRBD2, but there is no DNA to check that call. CDR1 and CDR2 (germline): SGHTA, FQGTGA. The CDR3 runs 13 residues. This chain's CDR3 is CASSVGEGREQYF. Full variable domain (rest looked up from reference TRBV7-3 and TRBJ2-7): GAGVSQTPSNKVTEKGKYVELRCDPISGHTALYWYRQSLGQGPEFLIYFQGTGAADDSGLPNDRFFAVRPEGSVSTLKIQRTERGDSAVYLCASSVGEGREQYFGPGTRLTVT.

This clonotype is identified as medium-sized (0.01 to 0.1%) from frequency. The chain couples TRBV15 to TRBJ1-1. Per germline, CDR1 LNHNV and CDR2 YYDKDF (reference sequence). This CDR3 contains 14 residues. This chain's CDR3 is CATSRASLVTEAFF. The variable domain in full, completed from reference TRBV15 and TRBJ1-1, reads DAMVIQNPRYQVTQFGKPVTLSCSQTLNHNVMYWYQQKSSQAPKLLFHYYDKDFNNEADTPDNFQSRRPNTSFCFLDIRSPGLGDTAMYLCATSRASLVTEAFFGQGTRLTVV.

According to its frequency, this clonotype is medium-sized. The chain is built from TRBV27 and TRBJ2-7; TCRdb's D call, TRBD2, is unchecked because there is no DNA. Looked up from germline, CDR1 is MNHEY and CDR2 is SMNVEV (reference sequence). The CDR3 has 15 amino acids. CDR3 in amino acids: CASSKLAAHSYEQYF.